The sequence of this TCR beta chain was determined in a study of molecular identifiers for immune sequencing clone quantification. Whole-study findings and limits: Barcode-sharing identical TCR molecules could underestimate highly expanded clone sizes. Effector cells had over 99% of their molecules in clones above 20 RNA copies, while naive cells had under 1%.

Bulk TCR library preparation followed previously described methods with listed TCR primers. TCRdb called the PCR reads again in MiXCR, with one record for every CDR3 protein. The sample has about 640,000 distinct CDR3 sequences, just under 20% seen once. This clonotype has a count of ten or more. Its target is unknown. Germline V lookup: CDR1 MNHEY, CDR2 SVGEGT. The CDR3 length is 13 residues. V gave up 2 bases and J gave up 10 bases, with 12 bases separating them. The chain has TRBV6-2 or TRBV6-3 and TRBJ1-5; D remains ambiguous. The receptor was isolated from a human donor in good health. Some libraries in this study had Jurkat cell RNA spiked in. The sequencing sample was made of naive CD8+ T cells from blood, with Jurkat cell RNA spiked in. The subset here: FACS-sorted CD8+CD4-CCR7+CD45RA+ naive T cells. CDR3 coding DNA: TGTGCCAGCAGTTACGGCACCCCGACACCCCAGCATTTT. Its translation: CASSYGTPTPQHF.